This T cell receptor (beta chain) was identified in a study of blood T cell repertoires in COVID-19. Sequencing used immunoSEQ multiplex PCR; TCRdb keeps in-frame clones, though not all of them. The table includes around 170,000 clones, 75% to 90% detected once. CDR3 length: 15 residues. Per the germline V gene, CDR1 is SGHTA and CDR2 is FQGNSA. The junction had 9 bases not matched to a gene; V was cut back by 2 bases and J by 8 bases. J is TRBJ2-1 and V is TRBV7-2, with 7 bases matching TRBD2. Sequenced sample: peripheral blood. The receptor was isolated from a woman aged 65 to 85 with COVID-19, enrolled during active disease. CDR3 residues: CASSLIDGRRDEQFF. CDR3 nucleotide sequence: TGTGCCAGCAGCTTAATTGACGGGAGGCGCGATGAGCAGTTCTTC.